Below are 30 T cell receptor beta chains sequenced from a single sample in a study of cytomegalovirus exposure and HLA in healthy donors. Researchers ran the PCR with 60 Vbeta and 13 Jbeta primers. Some clones are missing from TCRdb's copy, which holds only in-frame ones; the method was immunoSEQ multiplex PCR. This sample has about 78,000 clones, with approximately 88% found just once. The sample was PBMCs. All receptors derive from a woman aged 45-60 years in good health and CMV-seronegative.

The V call is TRBV6-1, the J call TRBJ2-3; 7 positions match TRBD1. There are 16 residues in the CDR3. From germline, CDR1 is MNHNS and CDR2 SASEGT. V dropped 2 bases and J dropped 3; count of bases not matched to a gene: 8. The CDR3, as DNA: TGTGCCAGCAGTGAACGTACCGGGACAGAAACAGATACGCAGTATTTT. The encoded protein is CASSERTGTETDTQYF.

This rearrangement joins TRBV4-1 to TRBJ1-2; 11 nucleotides agree with TRBD1. In germline, CDR1 is MGHRA, CDR2 YSYEKL. The CDR3 sequence is 15 residues long. Trimming cost V 2 bases and J 8 bases; bases outside gene matches: 7. The CDR3 DNA follows: TGCGCCAGCAGCCAACCTGGGACAGGGGGATCAGGCTACACCTTC. It yields the protein CASSQPGTGGSGYTF.

This chain links TRBV10-3 with TRBJ2-1; 10 bases match TRBD1. The V and J ends lost 4 bases and 8 bases, in that order; junction bases with no gene match: 11. Per germline, CDR1 ENHRY and CDR2 SYGVKD. CDR3 length: 16 residues. As DNA, the CDR3 is TGTGCCATCAGTGGCCCGGGACAGGGGAAGAGGGATGAGCAGTTCTTC. It codes for CAISGPGQGKRDEQFF.

V gene TRBV5-1 combines with J gene TRBJ1-1, with 8 bases lining up with TRBD1. The germline V gene has CDR1 SGHRS and CDR2 YFSETQ. The junction had 16 bases not matched to a gene; V was cut back by 4 bases and J by 5 bases. The length of the CDR3 is 17 residues. The CDR3 reads CASSRPRTGRGETEAFF. The CDR3 DNA reads TGCGCCAGCAGCCGCCCCCGGACAGGGCGAGGGGAAACTGAAGCTTTCTTT.

The J gene is TRBJ1-1, the V gene TRBV19, with D hard to call. From germline, CDR1 is LNHDA and CDR2 SQIVND (reference sequence). Trimming shortened V by 0 bases and J by 8 bases, and 13 bases separated the two germline ends. This CDR3 has 14 residues. The DNA for the CDR3 is TGTGCCAGTAGTATAGAAACGCGGCTAACCGAAGCTTTCTTT. Translating gives CASSIETRLTEAFF.

This clone has just one count. CDR3 in amino acids: CASSKRGLAGGLSEQFF. The CDR3 DNA follows: TGTGCCAGCAGCAAGAGGGGACTAGCGGGAGGCCTTAGTGAGCAGTTCTTC. V is TRBV7-9 and J is TRBJ2-1; 15 positions agree with TRBD2. There are 17 residues in the CDR3. CDR1 and CDR2 (germline): SEHNR, FQNEAQ (reference sequence). V shed 5 bases, J shed 9 bases, and the junction held 11 bases outside the gene matches.

This sequence joins TRBV15 and TRBJ2-3; D possibly corresponds to TRBD1 (5 bases). V lost 4 bases, J lost 1 base, and 15 bases lay in between. There are 16 residues in the CDR3. Germline V gives CDR1 LNHNV, CDR2 YYDKDF (reference sequence). The CDR3 here is CATSTQLTGGTDTQYF. CDR3 DNA sequence: TGTGCCACCAGCACCCAACTCACAGGTGGCACAGATACGCAGTATTTT. The entire variable domain, with the rest obtained from reference TRBV15 and TRBJ2-3, is as follows: DAMVIQNPRYQVTQFGKPVTLSCSQTLNHNVMYWYQQKSSQAPKLLFHYYDKDFNNEADTPDNFQSRRPNTSFCFLDIRSPGLGDTAMYLCATSTQLTGGTDTQYFGPGTRLTVL.

This clone was counted only a few times. J is TRBJ1-4 and V is TRBV7-9; TRBD1 matches at 8 bases. The CDR3 runs 16 residues. Germline V gene data show CDR1 as SEHNR and CDR2 as FQNEAQ (reference sequence). The junction had 6 bases not matched to a gene; V was cut back by 1 base and J by 5 bases. The CDR3 is CASSLGQGRQNEKLFF. In nucleotides, the CDR3 is TGTGCCAGCAGCTTAGGACAGGGGCGACAGAATGAAAAACTGTTTTTT.

This chain uses TRBV10-3 with TRBJ2-3; TRBD2 matches at 7 bases. This CDR3 is 12 amino acids long. CDR1 ENHRY and CDR2 SYGVKD come from the germline V gene. The junction had 7 bases not matched to a gene; V was cut back by 10 bases and J by 6 bases. CDR3: CATSTSKDTQYF. The CDR3 bases are TGTGCCACCTCGACTAGCAAGGATACGCAGTATTTT.

V and J are TRBV7-3 and TRBJ2-1; 11 nucleotides align to TRBD2. The trim removed 5 bases at V and 3 bases at J, leaving 18 bases unmatched. Germline V CDR1 and CDR2: SGHTA, FQGTGA. CDR3 length: 20 amino acids. Here the CDR3 DNA reads TGTGCCAGCAGCCCCAGGCCGATACTAGCGGGGGACACGAACTACAATGAGCAGTTCTTC. Amino acid sequence: CASSPRPILAGDTNYNEQFF.

The chain couples TRBV19 to TRBJ2-2, with D possibly being TRBD2 (6 bases). This CDR3 comprises 13 residues. Per the germline V gene, CDR1 is LNHDA and CDR2 is SQIVND (reference sequence). V dropped 7 bases and J dropped 6 bases, with 12 bases sitting between them. The CDR3 sequence: CASKTSYAGELFF. The CDR3 DNA is TGTGCCAGTAAGACTAGTTACGCCGGGGAGCTGTTTTTT.

This rearrangement joins TRBV12-5 to TRBJ1-5, with 8 bases aligning to TRBD1. Germline values: CDR1 LGHNT, CDR2 FRNRAP. The CDR3 spans 16 residues. V lost 2 bases and J lost 7; bases outside the gene matches: 10. This CDR3 is CASGLNGQGPGQPQHF. DNA for the CDR3: TGTGCTAGTGGTTTGAACGGACAGGGACCTGGGCAGCCCCAGCATTTT.

This chain connects TRBV28 to TRBJ1-4, with D maybe TRBD1 (5 bases). V lost 3 bases to trimming and J lost 3 bases, with 8 bases between them. The CDR3 runs to 14 residues. From germline, CDR1 is MDHEN and CDR2 SYDVKM. The CDR3 is CASSFPGANEKLFF. The CDR3 nucleotides are TGTGCCAGCAGTTTCCCGGGGGCTAATGAAAAACTGTTTTTT.

This chain joins TRBV27 and TRBJ2-7, with 9 bases lining up with TRBD1. The CDR3 length is 13 residues. The J segment lost 7 bases and the V segment lost 9 bases, leaving 10 bases of the junction unmatched. The germline V gene has CDR1 MNHEY and CDR2 SMNVEV (reference sequence). The CDR3 sequence is CASAQGALWEQYF. CDR3 DNA: TGTGCCAGTGCACAGGGGGCTCTTTGGGAGCAGTACTTC.

The genes are TRBV2 and TRBJ2-6; a weak D match, TRBD2 (6 bases). Trimming pared 0 bases from V and 2 bases from J, leaving 11 bases between. Germline V gives CDR1 SNHLY, CDR2 FYNNEI. This CDR3 comprises 17 residues. In DNA, the CDR3 is TGTGCCAGCAGTGAAGCGCGGGAAAAACCTGGGGCCAACGTCCTGACTTTC. Translation gives CASSEAREKPGANVLTF.

The chain has TRBV13 and TRBJ2-7; TRBD1 agrees at 7 bases. The ends lost 0 bases at V and 3 bases at J; junction bases unmatched: 2. Germline values: CDR1 PRHDT, CDR2 FYEKMQ (reference sequence). The CDR3 is 14 amino acids. CDR3 loop: CASSLGGGGYEQYF. CDR3 DNA sequence: TGTGCCAGCAGCTTAGGAGGGGGCGGCTACGAGCAGTACTTC.

The chain employs TRBV6-6 and TRBJ2-1; D might be TRBD1 (6 bases). The CDR3 consists of 13 residues. From germline, CDR1 is MNHNY and CDR2 SVGAGI (reference sequence). The V and J ends lost 6 bases and 1 base respectively, with 7 bases between them. In nucleotides, the CDR3 is TGTGCCAGCAGAGGGGGTTCCTACAATGAGCAGTTCTTC. Encoded protein: CASRGGSYNEQFF.

This chain uses TRBV5-1 with TRBJ1-1; D is perhaps TRBD1 (6 bases). This CDR3 contains 13 residues. The germline V and J ends were trimmed by 7 bases and 0 bases, with 10 bases remaining between them. Germline V gives CDR1 SGHRS, CDR2 YFSETQ. The CDR3 region has the DNA TGCGCCAGCGGACAGCAAATGAACACTGAAGCTTTCTTT. It translates to CASGQQMNTEAFF.

The chain recombines TRBV27 with TRBJ2-1, with 9 bases lining up with TRBD2. The CDR3 runs 16 residues. Germline-derived CDR1 and CDR2 are MNHEY and SMNVEV (reference sequence). Trimming at V came to 6 bases and at J to 7 bases, leaving 13 bases not matched to a gene. The CDR3 is CASSFSRGLALNEQFF. CDR3 DNA: TGTGCCAGCAGCTTCAGCAGGGGACTAGCTTTAAATGAGCAGTTCTTC.

The chain carries TRBV7-3 and TRBJ1-1; no clear D. The CDR3 runs 13 residues. The V and J ends lost 3 bases and 1 base respectively, with 6 bases between them. Germline CDR1 and CDR2: SGHTA and FQGTGA. The CDR3 bases are TGTGCCAGCAGCTTGAGGTCGAACACTGAAGCTTTCTTT. Translation gives CASSLRSNTEAFF.

The chain employs TRBV6-6 and TRBJ1-5; D gene ambiguous. This CDR3 has 12 residues. Germline assignment: CDR1 MNHNY and CDR2 SVGAGI (reference sequence). V was cut by 6 bases and J by 5 bases, with 8 bases left in between. The DNA for the CDR3 is TGTGCCAGCAGCCGCCAGGATCAGCCCCAGCATTTT. Encoded protein: CASSRQDQPQHF.

The rearrangement uses TRBV4-2 and TRBJ1-2; TRBD1 is a possible D gene (5 bases). V lost 1 base to trimming and J lost 5 bases, with 11 bases between them. This CDR3 is built from 14 residues. CDR1 and CDR2 (germline): LGHNA, YNFKEQ. CDR3 protein: CASSQVRGEYGYTF. The DNA of the CDR3 is TGTGCCAGCAGCCAAGTAAGGGGCGAGTATGGCTACACCTTC.

This rearrangement joins TRBV29-1 to TRBJ2-5; TRBD2 matches 7 bases. This CDR3 has 14 amino acids. The germline gives CDR1 SQVTM, CDR2 ANQGSEA. V gave up 4 bases and J gave up 2 bases; unmatched junction bases: 7. The CDR3 DNA follows: TGCAGCGTTGCTACTGGGGGGGGTCAAGAGACCCAGTACTTC. It specifies CSVATGGGQETQYF.

This clone occurred a few times. The V gene is TRBV11-2, the J gene TRBJ1-3, with TRBD1 matching over 7 bases. This CDR3 comprises 16 residues. V shed 5 bases, J shed 0 bases, and the junction held 7 bases outside the gene matches. CDR1 SGHAT and CDR2 FQNNGV come from the germline V gene. CDR3 nucleotide sequence: TGTGCCAGCAGCGAAGGACAGGCCTACTCTGGAAACACCATATATTTT. This gives the protein CASSEGQAYSGNTIYF.

This clone turned up a few times. The chain joins TRBV15 to TRBJ1-5, with D hard to call. The CDR3 consists of 12 residues. CDR1 is LNHNV, CDR2 YYDKDF, per germline (reference sequence). The germline V and J ends were trimmed by 8 bases and 6 bases, with 11 bases remaining between them. CDR3 sequence (DNA): TGTGCCACCGCCGCCTGGAGTCAGCCCCAGCATTTT. It is translated as CATAAWSQPQHF.

As regards this clone: The identical CDR3 is also encoded by other nucleotide sequences in the sample. The rearrangement uses TRBV2 and TRBJ2-7; D uncertain. V lost 7 bases and J lost 3, with 13 bases in between. This CDR3 has 13 residues. The germline V gene encodes CDR1 SNHLY and CDR2 FYNNEI. CDR3 nucleotides: TGTGCCAGCACCCAGGTGGATAACTACGAGCAGTACTTC. Its protein is CASTQVDNYEQYF.

This chain joins TRBV6-6 and TRBJ2-2, with TRBD2 identical over 10 bases. This CDR3 contains 15 residues. Trimming at V came to 6 bases and at J to 6 bases, leaving 7 bases not matched to a gene. Germline V gene lookup returns CDR1 MNHNY and CDR2 SVGAGI (reference sequence). CDR3 in amino acids: CASSLLAGVAGELFF. CDR3 DNA: TGTGCCAGCAGCCTCCTAGCGGGAGTTGCCGGGGAGCTGTTTTTT.

The chain employs TRBV28 and TRBJ2-1; D not resolved. Germline CDR1 MDHEN, CDR2 SYDVKM. This CDR3 is 17 amino acids long. The germline V and J ends were trimmed by 4 bases and 0 bases, with 16 bases remaining between them. The CDR3 loop is CASSSPRLVSSYNEQFF. CDR3 DNA: TGTGCCAGCAGTTCCCCCCGGCTAGTGAGCTCCTACAATGAGCAGTTCTTC.

This clone was counted once. The genes are TRBV6-1 and TRBJ1-5; 7 bases are a match to TRBD1. Germline assignment: CDR1 MNHNS and CDR2 SASEGT. The CDR3 is made up of 14 amino acids. V shed 7 bases, J shed 2 bases, and the junction held 5 bases outside the gene matches. CDR3 protein: CASKEGAGNQPQHF. CDR3 nucleotide sequence: TGTGCCAGCAAAGAGGGGGCTGGCAATCAGCCCCAGCATTTT.

The V and J genes are TRBV7-9 and TRBJ1-1; possible D gene TRBD1, 6 bases. The CDR3 is made up of 15 amino acids. Germline V gene sequence: CDR1 SEHNR, CDR2 FQNEAQ (reference sequence). With 5 bases removed from V and 1 base from J, the gap between germline ends came to 14 bases. The CDR3: CASSPLGQSNTEAFF. DNA of the CDR3: TGTGCCAGCAGCCCCCTCGGACAGTCGAACACTGAAGCTTTCTTT.